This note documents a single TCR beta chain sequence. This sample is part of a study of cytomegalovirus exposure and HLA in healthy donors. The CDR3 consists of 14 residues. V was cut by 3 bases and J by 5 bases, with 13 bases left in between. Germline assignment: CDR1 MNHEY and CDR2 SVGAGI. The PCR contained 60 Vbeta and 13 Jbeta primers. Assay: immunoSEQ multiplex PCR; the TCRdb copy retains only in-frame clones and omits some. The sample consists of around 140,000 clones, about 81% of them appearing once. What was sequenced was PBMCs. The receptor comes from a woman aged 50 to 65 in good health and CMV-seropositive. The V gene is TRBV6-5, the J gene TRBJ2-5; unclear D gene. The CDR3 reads CASSYNFATETQYF. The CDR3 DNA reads TGTGCCAGCAGTTATAACTTTGCTACGGAGACCCAGTACTTC.